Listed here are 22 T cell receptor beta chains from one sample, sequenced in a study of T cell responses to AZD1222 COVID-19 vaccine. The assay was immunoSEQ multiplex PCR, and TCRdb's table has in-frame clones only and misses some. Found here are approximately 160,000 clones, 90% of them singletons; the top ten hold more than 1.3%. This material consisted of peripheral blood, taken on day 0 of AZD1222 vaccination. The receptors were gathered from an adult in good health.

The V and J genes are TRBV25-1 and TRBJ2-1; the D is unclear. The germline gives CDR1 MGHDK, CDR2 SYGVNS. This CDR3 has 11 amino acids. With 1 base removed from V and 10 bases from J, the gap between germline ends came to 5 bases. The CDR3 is CASSEWREQFF. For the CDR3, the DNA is TGTGCCAGCAGTGAATGGCGGGAGCAGTTCTTC.

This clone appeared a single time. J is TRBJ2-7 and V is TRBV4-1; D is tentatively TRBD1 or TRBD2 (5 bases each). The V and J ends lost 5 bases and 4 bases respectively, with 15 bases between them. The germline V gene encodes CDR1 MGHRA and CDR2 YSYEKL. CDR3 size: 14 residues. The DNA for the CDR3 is TGCGCCAGCAGCTGGGGGACGGAGAGATACGAGCAGTACTTC. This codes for CASSWGTERYEQYF.

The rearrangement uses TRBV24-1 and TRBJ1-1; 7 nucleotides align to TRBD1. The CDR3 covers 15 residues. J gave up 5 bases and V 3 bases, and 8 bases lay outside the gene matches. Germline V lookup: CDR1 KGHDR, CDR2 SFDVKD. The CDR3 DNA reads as TGTGCCACCAGTGATCCACACAGGGGTGAGACTGAAGCTTTCTTT. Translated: CATSDPHRGETEAFF.

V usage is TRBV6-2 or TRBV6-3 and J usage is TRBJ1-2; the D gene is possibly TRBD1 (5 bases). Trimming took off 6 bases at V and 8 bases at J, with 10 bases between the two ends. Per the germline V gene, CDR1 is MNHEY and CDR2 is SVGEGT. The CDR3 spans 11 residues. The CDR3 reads CASSSKGGYTF. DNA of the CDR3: TGTGCCAGCAGCTCGAAGGGGGGCTACACCTTC.

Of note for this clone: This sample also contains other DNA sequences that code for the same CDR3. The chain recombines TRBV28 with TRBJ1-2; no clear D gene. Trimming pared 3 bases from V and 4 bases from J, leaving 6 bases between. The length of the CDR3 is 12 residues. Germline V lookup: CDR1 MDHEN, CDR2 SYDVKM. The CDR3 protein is CASSFRPYGYTF. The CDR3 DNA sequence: TGTGCCAGCAGTTTTCGACCCTATGGCTACACCTTC.

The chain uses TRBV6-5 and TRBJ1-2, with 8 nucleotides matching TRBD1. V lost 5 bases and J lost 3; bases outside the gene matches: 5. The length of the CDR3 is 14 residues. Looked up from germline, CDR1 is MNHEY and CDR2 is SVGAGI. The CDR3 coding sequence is TGTGCCAGCAGTCGACCGACAGGGGACTATGGCTACACCTTC. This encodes CASSRPTGDYGYTF.

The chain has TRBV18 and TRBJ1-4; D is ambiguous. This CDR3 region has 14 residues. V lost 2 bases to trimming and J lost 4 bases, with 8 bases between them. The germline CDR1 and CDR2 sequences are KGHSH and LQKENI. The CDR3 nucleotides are TGTGCCAGCTCACCATCCTGGGGTAATGAAAAACTGTTTTTT. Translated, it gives CASSPSWGNEKLFF. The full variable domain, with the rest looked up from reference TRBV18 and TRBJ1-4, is NAGVMQNPRHLVRRRGQEARLRCSPMKGHSHVYWYRQLPEEGLKFMVYLQKENIIDESGMPKERFSAEFPKEGPSILRIQQVVRGDSAAYFCASSPSWGNEKLFFGSGTQLSVL.

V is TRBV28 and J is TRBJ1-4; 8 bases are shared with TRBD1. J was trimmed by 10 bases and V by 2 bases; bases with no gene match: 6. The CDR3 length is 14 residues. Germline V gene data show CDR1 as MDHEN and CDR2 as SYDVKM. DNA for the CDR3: TGTGCCAGCAGTTTAATCGGGACAGGCGGAAAACTGTTTTTT. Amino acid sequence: CASSLIGTGGKLFF.

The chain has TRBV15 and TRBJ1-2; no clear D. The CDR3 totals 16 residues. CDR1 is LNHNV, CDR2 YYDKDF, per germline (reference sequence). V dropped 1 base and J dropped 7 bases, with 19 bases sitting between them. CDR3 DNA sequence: TGTGCCACCAGCAGAGTTGGACTTAAAGATGATATTGGCTACACCTTC. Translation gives CATSRVGLKDDIGYTF.

CDR3 sequence (DNA): TGTGCCAGCTCACCAATGGGCGGAGACACCATATATTTT. Residues: CASSPMGGDTIYF. The rearrangement uses TRBV18 and TRBJ1-3; D is undetermined. This CDR3 has 13 residues. V was pared by 2 bases and J by 8 bases, with 10 bases between. Per germline, CDR1 KGHSH and CDR2 LQKENI.

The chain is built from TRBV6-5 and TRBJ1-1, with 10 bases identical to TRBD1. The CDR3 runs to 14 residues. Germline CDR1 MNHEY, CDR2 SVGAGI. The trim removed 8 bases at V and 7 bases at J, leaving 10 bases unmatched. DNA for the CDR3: TGTGCCAGCTACAGAGACAGGGGGCTCAATGAAGCTTTCTTT. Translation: CASYRDRGLNEAFF.

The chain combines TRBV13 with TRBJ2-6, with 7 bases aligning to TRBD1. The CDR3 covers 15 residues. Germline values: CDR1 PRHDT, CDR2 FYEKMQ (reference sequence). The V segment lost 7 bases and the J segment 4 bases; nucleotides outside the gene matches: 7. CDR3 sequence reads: CASTTGVAGANVLTF. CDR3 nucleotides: TGTGCCAGCACCACAGGGGTGGCGGGGGCCAACGTCCTGACTTTC.

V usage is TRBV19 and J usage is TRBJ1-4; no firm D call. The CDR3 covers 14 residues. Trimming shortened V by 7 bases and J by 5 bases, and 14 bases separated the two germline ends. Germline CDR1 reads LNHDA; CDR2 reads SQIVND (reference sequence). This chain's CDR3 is CASNKEKGNEKLFF. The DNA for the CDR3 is TGTGCCAGTAATAAGGAGAAAGGCAATGAAAAACTGTTTTTT. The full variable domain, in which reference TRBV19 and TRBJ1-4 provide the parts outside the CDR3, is DGGITQSPKYLFRKEGQNVTLSCEQNLNHDAMYWYRQDPGQGLRLIYYSQIVNDFQKGDIAEGYSVSREKKESFPLTVTSAQKNPTAFYLCASNKEKGNEKLFFGSGTQLSVL.

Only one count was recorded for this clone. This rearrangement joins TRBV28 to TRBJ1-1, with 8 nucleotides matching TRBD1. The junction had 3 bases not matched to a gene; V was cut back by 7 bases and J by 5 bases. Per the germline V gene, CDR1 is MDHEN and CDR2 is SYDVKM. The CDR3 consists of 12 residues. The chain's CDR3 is CASTWTGTEAFF. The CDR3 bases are TGTGCCAGCACCTGGACAGGGACTGAAGCTTTCTTT.

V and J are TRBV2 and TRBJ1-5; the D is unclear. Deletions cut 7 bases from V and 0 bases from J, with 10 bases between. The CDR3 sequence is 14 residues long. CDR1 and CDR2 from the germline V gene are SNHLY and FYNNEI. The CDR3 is CASTFSYSNQPQHF. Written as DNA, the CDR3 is TGTGCCAGCACGTTCAGTTATAGCAATCAGCCCCAGCATTTT. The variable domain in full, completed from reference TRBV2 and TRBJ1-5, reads EPEVTQTPSHQVTQMGQEVILRCVPISNHLYFYWYRQILGQKVEFLVSFYNNEISEKSEIFDDQFSVERPDGSNFTLKIRSTKLEDSAMYFCASTFSYSNQPQHFGDGTRLSIL.

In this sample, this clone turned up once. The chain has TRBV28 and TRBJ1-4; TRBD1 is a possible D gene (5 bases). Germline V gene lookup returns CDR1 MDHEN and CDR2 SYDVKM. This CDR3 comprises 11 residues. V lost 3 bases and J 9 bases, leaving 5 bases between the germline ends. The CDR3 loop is CASSLGQKLFF. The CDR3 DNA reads TGTGCCAGCAGTTTGGGACAAAAACTGTTTTTT.

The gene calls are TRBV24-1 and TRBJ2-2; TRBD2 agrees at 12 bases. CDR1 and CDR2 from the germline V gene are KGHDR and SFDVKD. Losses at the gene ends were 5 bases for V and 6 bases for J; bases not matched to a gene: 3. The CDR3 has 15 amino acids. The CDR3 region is CATSAWTSGAGELFF. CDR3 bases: TGTGCCACCAGTGCCTGGACTAGCGGGGCCGGGGAGCTGTTTTTT.

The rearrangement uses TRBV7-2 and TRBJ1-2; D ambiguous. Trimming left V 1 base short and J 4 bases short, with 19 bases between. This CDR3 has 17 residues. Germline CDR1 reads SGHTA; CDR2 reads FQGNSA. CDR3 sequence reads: CASSLEWAAGRVYGYTF. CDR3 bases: TGTGCCAGCAGCTTAGAGTGGGCAGCTGGGAGGGTCTATGGCTACACCTTC.

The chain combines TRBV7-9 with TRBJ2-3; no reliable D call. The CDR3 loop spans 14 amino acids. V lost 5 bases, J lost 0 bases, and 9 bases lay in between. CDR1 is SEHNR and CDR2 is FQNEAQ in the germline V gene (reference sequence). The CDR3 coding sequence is TGTGCCAGCAGCCCTGGCGGCAGCACAGATACGCAGTATTTT. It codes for CASSPGGSTDTQYF.

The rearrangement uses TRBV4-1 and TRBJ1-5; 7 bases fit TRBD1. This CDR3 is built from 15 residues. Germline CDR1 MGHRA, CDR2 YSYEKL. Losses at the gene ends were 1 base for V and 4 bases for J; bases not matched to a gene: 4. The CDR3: CASSQGGTVNQPQHF. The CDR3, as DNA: TGCGCCAGCAGCCAAGGAGGGACAGTTAATCAGCCCCAGCATTTT.

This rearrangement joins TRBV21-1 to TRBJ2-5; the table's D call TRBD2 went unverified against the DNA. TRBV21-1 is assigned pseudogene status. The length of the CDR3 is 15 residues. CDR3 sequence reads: CASSKAGGVGETQYF. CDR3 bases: TGTGCCAGCAGCAAAGCAGGAGGGGTAGGAGAGACCCAGTACTTC.

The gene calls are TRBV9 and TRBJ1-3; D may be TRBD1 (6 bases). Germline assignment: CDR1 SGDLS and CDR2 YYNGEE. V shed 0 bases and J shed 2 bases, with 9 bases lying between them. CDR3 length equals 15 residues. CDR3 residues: CASSVGTGPGNTIYF. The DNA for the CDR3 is TGTGCCAGCAGCGTAGGAACAGGGCCTGGAAACACCATATATTTT.